The rows below give T cell receptor beta chains drawn from one sample of a study of regulatory T cells in long-lasting Graves disease. One entry per CDR3 protein, called by TCRdb with MiXCR from the multiplex PCR reads. The data hold around 450,000 distinct CDR3 sequences, with roughly 17% observed a single time. These same data were also listed under a study on T cells in Graves' hyperthyroidism and ophthalmopathy.

The input for sequencing was peripheral blood mononuclear cells (PBMCs), taken at new diagnosis, from a patient treated with antithyroid drugs. The receptors were gathered from a man aged 35 to 55 with Graves disease. The conserved cysteine and the conserved F or W are not part of the CDR3 here.

V gene,CDR3 protein
TRBV5-6,ASSLDGRGHETQY
TRBV12-3/TRBV12-4,ASRDKMNTEAF
TRBV9,ASSVEGGEETQY
TRBV10-2,ASRWGGHTEAF
TRBV28,ASSTPGTGVSTGYT
TRBV4-1,ASSQAGLVSNEQF
TRBV3-1,ASSQDWAGDTQY
TRBV7-9,ASSLGAGTSGETQY
TRBV11-2,ASSRSRLAGGFTDTQY
TRBV6-1,ASTSDNENIQY
TRBV7-3,ASSETGTLWGEQF
TRBV20-1,SARDIAYEQY
TRBV11-2,ASSGGGWKNIQY
TRBV20-1,SASELAGGKMYEQY
TRBV7-2,ASSLDGRDNQPQH
TRBV11-2,ASTVRRQANTGELF
TRBV28,ASSLRVLYNEQF
TRBV12-3/TRBV12-4,ASSPYASRGRTETF
TRBV11-2,ASSPGRGQRDNEQF
TRBV11-2,ASSPPLVNEQF
TRBV2,ASSLSEGRYEQY
TRBV20-1,SASYPNTGELF
TRBV13,ASSVRLAGGPEQY
TRBV15,ATSIRGDTQY
TRBV7-9,ASSLSSGPLAGGPRNEQF
TRBV20-1,SARTSGGANTGGLF
TRBV2,ASSERDSTDTQY
TRBV19,ASSVGTGVSGELF
TRBV20-1,SASPRGSSYNEQF
TRBV12-5,ASGLGLTAYEQY
TRBV7-9,ASAFPRLLYYSNQPQH
TRBV5-4,ASSFPTYSTDTQY
TRBV20-1,SASHRAGGTYNEQF
TRBV20-1,SATYDYGYT
TRBV5-1,ASSLGFTDTQY
TRBV6-1,ASSHTGTGAYQPQH
TRBV12-3/TRBV12-4,ASASNEQY
TRBV11-3,ASSLEWGEVPTYEQF
TRBV28,ASSPRRLAGGRTGELF
TRBV14,ASSRTSGFQETQY
TRBV10-2,ASRTSGTRTGELF
TRBV28,ASTRTVAGGWPQF
TRBV4-2,ASSQRGQQKPGGLF
TRBV28,ASSLLSGTYEQY
TRBV11-2,ASSLTAGRQETQY
TRBV20-1,STKKGAGGMNTEAF
TRBV2,ASSTGQRAGKLF
TRBV3-1,ASSQGQGPAF
TRBV6-1,ASSTRGASGRSTYEQY
TRBV7-9,ASSSRYENTEAF
TRBV24-1,ATSDPGQGKYEQY
TRBV2,ASRAGERETQY
TRBV4-1,ASSQVLAGLGETQY
TRBV2,ASRRGSFRGSSGYSYNEQF
TRBV7-9,ASSLGGYGEDEQF